Listed below are T cell receptor beta chains from one sample, sequenced in a study of blood T cell repertoires in COVID-19. Sequencing was performed with immunoSEQ multiplex PCR; in TCRdb, only in-frame clones are kept and a portion is missing. The repertoire holds fewer than 250,000 clones, with around 82% as singletons. Sequenced: peripheral blood. The receptors shown here come from a woman in her thirties or forties with active or convalescent COVID-19. Both conserved end residues are part of each CDR3. D genes are given only for firm matches. Only part of the rows carry a size: once, few, many, or a class if the clone is expanded.

j_call: TRBJ2-5; v_call: TRBV6-1; d_call: -; clone_size: few; cdr3_aa: CASSEGTGLQETQYF; cdr3_nt: TGTGCCAGCAGTGAAGGCACAGGGCTTCAAGAGACCCAGTACTTC
j_call: TRBJ2-7; v_call: TRBV5-8; d_call: -; clone_size: -; cdr3_aa: CASSLGRNRGYEQYF; cdr3_nt: TGTGCCAGCAGCTTGGGGCGGAATAGGGGTTACGAGCAGTACTTC
j_call: TRBJ2-7; v_call: TRBV6-6; d_call: TRBD1; clone_size: -; cdr3_aa: CASRQGAYEQYF; cdr3_nt: TGTGCCAGCAGACAGGGGGCCTACGAGCAGTACTTC
j_call: TRBJ2-2; v_call: TRBV28; d_call: -; clone_size: -; cdr3_aa: CASSLEGGRAGELFF; cdr3_nt: TGTGCCAGCAGTTTAGAGGGGGGGCGTGCCGGGGAGCTGTTTTTT
j_call: TRBJ1-3; v_call: TRBV5-1; d_call: TRBD1; clone_size: -; cdr3_aa: CASSSGTAGNTIYF; cdr3_nt: TGCGCCAGCAGCTCCGGGACAGCGGGAAACACCATATATTTT
j_call: TRBJ1-6; v_call: TRBV5-1; d_call: -; clone_size: -; cdr3_aa: CASSLRRSSYNSPLHF; cdr3_nt: TGCGCCAGCAGCTTGCGACGGAGCTCCTATAATTCACCCCTCCACTTT
j_call: TRBJ2-6; v_call: TRBV27; d_call: -; clone_size: -; cdr3_aa: CASSLNRYPSGANVLTF; cdr3_nt: TGTGCCAGCAGTTTAAATCGCTACCCCTCTGGGGCCAACGTCCTGACTTTC
j_call: TRBJ1-1; v_call: TRBV4-2; d_call: -; clone_size: -; cdr3_aa: CASSPRFRQFLGNTEAFF; cdr3_nt: TGTGCCAGCAGCCCAAGATTCAGGCAGTTTTTGGGGAACACTGAAGCTTTCTTT
j_call: TRBJ1-4; v_call: TRBV30; d_call: -; clone_size: -; cdr3_aa: CAWSGGPVVATNEKLFF; cdr3_nt: TGTGCCTGGAGTGGGGGGCCGGTAGTTGCAACTAATGAAAAACTGTTTTTT
j_call: TRBJ2-6; v_call: TRBV30; d_call: -; clone_size: -; cdr3_aa: CAWGKVGQISGANVLTF; cdr3_nt: TGTGCCTGGGGGAAGGTCGGACAAATATCTGGGGCCAACGTCCTGACTTTC
j_call: TRBJ2-1; v_call: TRBV27; d_call: -; clone_size: -; cdr3_aa: CASGALDGAWNEQFF; cdr3_nt: TGTGCCAGCGGTGCCCTCGATGGAGCATGGAATGAGCAGTTCTTC
j_call: TRBJ2-3; v_call: TRBV2; d_call: TRBD2; clone_size: -; cdr3_aa: CASSEASGGADTQYF; cdr3_nt: TGTGCCAGCAGTGAAGCTAGCGGGGGGGCAGATACGCAGTATTTT
j_call: TRBJ1-2; v_call: TRBV28; d_call: TRBD1; clone_size: once; cdr3_aa: CASSLGTVVGYTF; cdr3_nt: TGTGCCAGCAGCCTAGGGACAGTAGTTGGCTACACCTTC
j_call: TRBJ1-1; v_call: TRBV28; d_call: -; clone_size: -; cdr3_aa: CASSFSGASRAFF; cdr3_nt: TGTGCCAGCAGTTTCTCAGGGGCGTCTCGAGCTTTCTTT
j_call: TRBJ1-4; v_call: TRBV6-5; d_call: -; clone_size: -; cdr3_aa: CASARSPTNEKLFF; cdr3_nt: TGTGCCAGCGCCCGGTCTCCAACTAATGAAAAACTGTTTTTT
j_call: TRBJ1-1; v_call: TRBV29-1; d_call: -; clone_size: -; cdr3_aa: CSVAGRSTEAFF; cdr3_nt: TGCAGCGTTGCTGGGAGGAGCACTGAAGCTTTCTTT
j_call: TRBJ1-1; v_call: TRBV5-1; d_call: -; clone_size: few; cdr3_aa: CASSLVDPHREGGTEAFF; cdr3_nt: TGCGCCAGCAGCTTGGTAGACCCCCACAGGGAAGGGGGAACTGAAGCTTTCTTT
j_call: TRBJ1-6; v_call: TRBV7-8; d_call: TRBD1; clone_size: -; cdr3_aa: CASSTRQGAYNSPLHF; cdr3_nt: TGTGCCAGCAGCACCCGACAGGGGGCCTATAATTCACCCCTCCACTTT
j_call: TRBJ1-1; v_call: TRBV2; d_call: -; clone_size: -; cdr3_aa: CASSSGPNTEAFF; cdr3_nt: TGTGCCAGCAGTTCAGGGCCCAACACTGAAGCTTTCTTT
j_call: TRBJ2-2; v_call: TRBV3-1/TRBV3-2; d_call: -; clone_size: -; cdr3_aa: CASSQEQGWELFF; cdr3_nt: TGTGCCAGCAGCCAAGAACAGGGTTGGGAGCTGTTTTTT
j_call: TRBJ2-2; v_call: TRBV2; d_call: TRBD2; clone_size: once; cdr3_aa: CASSEASLAGGGELFF; cdr3_nt: TGTGCCAGCAGTGAAGCCTCCCTAGCGGGGGGCGGGGAGCTGTTTTTT
j_call: TRBJ1-3; v_call: TRBV5-4; d_call: -; clone_size: -; cdr3_aa: CASSSRDRNTIYF; cdr3_nt: TGTGCCAGCAGCTCGAGGGATAGAAACACCATATATTTT
j_call: TRBJ1-6; v_call: TRBV10-3; d_call: TRBD1; clone_size: -; cdr3_aa: CAISDRGHNSPLHF; cdr3_nt: TGTGCCATCAGTGACAGGGGGCATAATTCACCCCTCCACTTT
j_call: TRBJ1-5; v_call: TRBV19; d_call: -; clone_size: few; cdr3_aa: CASSIDFSFHSNQPQHF; cdr3_nt: TGTGCCAGTAGTATAGATTTTTCATTTCATAGCAATCAGCCCCAGCATTTT
j_call: TRBJ2-3; v_call: TRBV12-5; d_call: TRBD2; clone_size: -; cdr3_aa: CASGSGLAASTDTQYF; cdr3_nt: TGTGCTAGTGGTTCGGGACTAGCGGCTAGCACAGATACGCAGTATTTT